Presented here are 15 T cell receptor beta chains from one specimen sequenced in a study of cytomegalovirus exposure and HLA in healthy donors. The PCR ran on 60 Vbeta and 13 Jbeta primers. TCRdb keeps only in-frame clones here, not all; method: immunoSEQ multiplex PCR. The data show roughly 130,000 clones, under 70% seen once. Sequenced input: PBMCs. The receptors here all came from a woman in her sixties or seventies in good health and CMV-seronegative.

The rearrangement joins TRBV2 to TRBJ2-7; D is ambiguous. Trimming removed 6 bases at V and 2 bases at J, with 11 bases between. CDR1 and CDR2 (germline): SNHLY, FYNNEI. The CDR3 length is 13 residues. The CDR3 is CASSVLGTYEQYF. CDR3 bases: TGTGCCAGCAGCGTGCTGGGCACCTACGAGCAGTACTTC.

This clone was recorded once. This chain links TRBV6-1 with TRBJ1-2, with 7 nucleotides matching TRBD1. Germline V gene data show CDR1 as MNHNS and CDR2 as SASEGT. With V trimmed by 5 bases and J by 1 base, 7 bases remained unmatched. This CDR3 spans 15 amino acids. This chain's CDR3 is CASSRDRVYNYGYTF. The CDR3 DNA reads as TGTGCCAGCAGTCGAGACAGGGTTTATAACTATGGCTACACCTTC.

J is TRBJ2-3 and V is TRBV18; 9 positions agree with TRBD1. The J segment lost 3 bases and the V segment lost 4 bases, leaving 5 bases of the junction unmatched. The germline V gene has CDR1 KGHSH and CDR2 LQKENI. The CDR3 totals 15 residues. The CDR3 DNA sequence: TGTGCCAGCTCACGGGGACAGGGAGAGACAGATACGCAGTATTTT. Protein: CASSRGQGETDTQYF.

The chain carries TRBV6-1 and TRBJ2-7, with TRBD1 matching 9 bases. CDR1 MNHNS and CDR2 SASEGT come from the germline V gene. V lost 6 bases to trimming and J lost 2 bases; unmatched junction nucleotides: 8. The length of the CDR3 is 15 residues. CDR3 sequence reads: CASRVGTGPPYEQYF. CDR3 in DNA: TGTGCCAGCAGGGTGGGGACAGGGCCCCCCTACGAGCAGTACTTC.

This chain connects TRBV7-2 to TRBJ2-5; 7 nucleotides match TRBD2. Germline V gene lookup returns CDR1 SGHTA and CDR2 FQGNSA. Trimming took 5 bases from V and 9 from J; bases not matched to a gene: 18. This CDR3 region has 16 residues. The CDR3 loop is CASSLVFGGRQSAQYF. The CDR3 nucleotides are TGTGCCAGCAGCCTCGTATTTGGCGGGAGACAATCAGCCCAGTACTTC.

The chain joins TRBV19 to TRBJ2-7; a weak D match, TRBD2 (5 bases). CDR1 is LNHDA and CDR2 is SQIVND in the germline V gene (reference sequence). The CDR3 totals 14 residues. The V end lost 6 bases, the J end lost 1 base, and 13 bases lay between the germline ends. The CDR3 loop reads CASSSSGPSYEQYF. In DNA form, the CDR3 reads TGTGCCAGTAGCTCAAGCGGACCTTCCTACGAGCAGTACTTC.

This chain links TRBV5-1 with TRBJ2-7; D is possibly TRBD2 (5 bases). There are 15 residues in the CDR3. Germline lookup yields CDR1 SGHRS and CDR2 YFSETQ. Trimming shortened V by 1 base and J by 3 bases, and 14 bases separated the two germline ends. DNA of the CDR3: TGCGCCAGCAGCTTGCGGGATACAAGCGGCTACGAGCAGTACTTC. Translated: CASSLRDTSGYEQYF.

V usage is TRBV6-5 and J usage is TRBJ1-2; a possible D gene is TRBD1 (5 bases). Trimming pared 3 bases from V and 7 bases from J, leaving 6 bases between. This CDR3 spans 11 amino acids. CDR1 and CDR2 from the germline V gene are MNHEY and SVGAGI. The CDR3 reads CASSYGAGYTF. The CDR3 region has the DNA TGTGCCAGCAGTTATGGGGCTGGCTACACCTTC.

The chain joins TRBV19 to TRBJ1-2; perhaps TRBD1 as D (6 bases). Germline CDR1 LNHDA, CDR2 SQIVND (reference sequence). The CDR3 has 15 amino acids. V was cut by 6 bases and J by 0 bases, with 14 bases left in between. The CDR3 DNA reads as TGTGCCAGTAGCATTCGGGACACCACTAACTATGGCTACACCTTC. It codes for CASSIRDTTNYGYTF. Full variable domain (rest looked up from reference TRBV19 and TRBJ1-2): DGGITQSPKYLFRKEGQNVTLSCEQNLNHDAMYWYRQDPGQGLRLIYYSQIVNDFQKGDIAEGYSVSREKKESFPLTVTSAQKNPTAFYLCASSIRDTTNYGYTFGSGTRLTVV.

The rearrangement links TRBV15 to TRBJ2-7; D is perhaps TRBD2 (6 bases). The germline CDR1 and CDR2 sequences are LNHNV and YYDKDF (reference sequence). V was trimmed by 2 bases and J by 6 bases, leaving 23 bases between them. The CDR3 spans 17 residues. The CDR3 sequence is CATSRPGAAGLEVEQYF. Written as DNA, the CDR3 is TGTGCCACCAGCAGACCTGGGGCGGCGGGGCTTGAGGTCGAGCAGTACTTC.

The chain recombines TRBV6-1 with TRBJ1-4; D is perhaps TRBD1 (5 bases). This CDR3 region has 14 residues. Germline assignment: CDR1 MNHNS and CDR2 SASEGT. V was trimmed by 2 bases and J by 8 bases, leaving 12 bases between them. The CDR3 coding sequence is TGTGCCAGCAGTGAAACGGGGAGGGGAGAAAAACTGTTTTTT. Translation gives CASSETGRGEKLFF.

V and J are TRBV29-1 and TRBJ2-5; 9 bases line up with TRBD1. Trimming removed 4 bases from V and 4 bases from J; junction bases left unmatched: 16. This CDR3 contains 17 residues. Germline-derived CDR1 and CDR2 are SQVTM and ANQGSEA. The CDR3 coding sequence is TGCAGCGTTGTGGGGGGGGGATACAGGGGGCGAGTAGAGACCCAGTACTTC. This codes for CSVVGGGYRGRVETQYF.

This rearrangement joins TRBV18 to TRBJ2-2; weak D call: TRBD1 (5 bases). The CDR3 runs 14 residues. Germline CDR1 KGHSH, CDR2 LQKENI. V was clipped by 2 bases and J by 3 bases, with 7 bases between them. This CDR3 reads CASSPDSYTGELFF. The CDR3 DNA is TGTGCCAGCTCACCAGACAGTTACACCGGGGAGCTGTTTTTT.

V is TRBV29-1 and J is TRBJ2-5; 7 positions match TRBD1. This CDR3 is built from 15 residues. Germline CDR1 is SQVTM and CDR2 is ANQGSEA. V lost 3 bases, J lost 6 bases, and 13 bases stayed unmatched. This chain's CDR3 is CSVDSVPNRGQTQYF. CDR3 bases: TGCAGCGTTGATTCCGTACCCAACAGGGGACAGACCCAGTACTTC.

This clone appeared a few times. The genes are TRBV27 and TRBJ1-6; 10 nucleotides line up with TRBD1. Germline CDR1 is MNHEY and CDR2 is SMNVEV (reference sequence). This CDR3 has 15 residues. V lost 5 bases, J lost 6 bases, and 4 bases stayed unmatched. The CDR3 DNA reads as TGTGCCAGCAGTGTACGGACAGGGGGTAATTCACCCCTCCACTTT. Translation gives CASSVRTGGNSPLHF.